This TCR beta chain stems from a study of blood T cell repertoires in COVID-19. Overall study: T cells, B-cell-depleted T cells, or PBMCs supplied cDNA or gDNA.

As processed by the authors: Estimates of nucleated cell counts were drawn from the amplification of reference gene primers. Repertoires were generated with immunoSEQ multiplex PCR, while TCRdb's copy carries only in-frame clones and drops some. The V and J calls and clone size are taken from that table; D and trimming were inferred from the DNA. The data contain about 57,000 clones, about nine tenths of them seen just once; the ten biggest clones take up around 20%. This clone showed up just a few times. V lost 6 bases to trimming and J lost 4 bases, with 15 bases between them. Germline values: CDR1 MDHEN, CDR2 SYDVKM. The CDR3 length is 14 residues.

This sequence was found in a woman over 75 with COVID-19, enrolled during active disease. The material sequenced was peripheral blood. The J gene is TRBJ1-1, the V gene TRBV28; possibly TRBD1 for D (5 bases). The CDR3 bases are TGTGCCAGCAGCCCCGGGGGTAAAGGCACTGAAGCTTTCTTT. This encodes CASSPGGKGTEAFF.